Reported below is one TCR beta chain. Germline loops: CDR1 LGHDT, CDR2 YNNKEL (reference sequence). This CDR3 is built from 14 residues. Losses at the gene ends were 6 bases for V and 14 bases for J; bases not matched to a gene: 12. The sample belongs to a study of blood T cell repertoires in COVID-19. Study information: COVID-19 samples collected from the United States, Italy and Spain covered acute and convalescent phases. PBMCs, B-cell-depleted T cells, or T cells were the source of the cDNA or gDNA that made up the material.

Libraries were prepared by immunoSEQ multiplex PCR; TCRdb keeps only in-frame clonotypes and omits some of them. The table has hundreds of thousands of clones, about 88% seen once. V gene TRBV3-1 (or the pseudogene TRBV3-2) combines with J gene TRBJ1-6, with 8 bases fitting TRBD1. Sequenced input: peripheral blood. The receptor was isolated from a woman in her seventies with COVID-19, enrolled during active disease. CDR3 DNA: TGTGCCAGCAGATCCGGGACAGGAAGCGAAGCCCTCCACTTT. As protein: CASRSGTGSEALHF.